This TCR beta chain derives from a study of blood T cells in healthy people across ages. Findings and limits, study-wide: Greater diversity and more naive CD4+ cells were seen in long-lived donors than in aged donors.

About this clonotype: The antigen is unknown.

Through a sample-barcoded 5' primer and a J-beta primer mix, a second PCR was run for roughly 6 to 11 cycles. Each CDR3 protein is one row after TCRdb ran MiXCR on the 5' RACE reads. Among over 600,000 distinct CDR3 sequences, roughly 56% were seen once, and the ten largest hold around 25%. Losses at the gene ends were 5 bases for V and 10 bases for J; bases not matched to a gene: 15. The germline V gene has CDR1 SGHTA and CDR2 FQGTGA. The CDR3 has 16 amino acids. Sequenced: blood. The receptor comes from a man in his forties in good health. This chain connects TRBV7-3 to TRBJ2-1, with 9 bases matching TRBD1. The CDR3 sequence: CASSAQTGGRHGEQFF. The CDR3 DNA is TGTGCCAGCAGCGCCCAGACAGGGGGGCGCCATGGGGAGCAGTTCTTC.